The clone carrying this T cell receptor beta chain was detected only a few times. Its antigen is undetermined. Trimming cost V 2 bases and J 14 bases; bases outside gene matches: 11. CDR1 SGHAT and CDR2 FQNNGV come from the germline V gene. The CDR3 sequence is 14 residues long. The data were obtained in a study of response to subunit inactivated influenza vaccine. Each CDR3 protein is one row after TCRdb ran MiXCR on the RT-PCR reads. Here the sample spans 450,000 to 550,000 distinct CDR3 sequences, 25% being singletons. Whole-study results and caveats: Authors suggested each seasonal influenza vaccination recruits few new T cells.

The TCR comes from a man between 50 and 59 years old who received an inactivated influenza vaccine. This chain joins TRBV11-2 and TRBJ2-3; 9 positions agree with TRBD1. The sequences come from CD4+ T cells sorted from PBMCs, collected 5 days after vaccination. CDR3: CASSLTQGAGALYF. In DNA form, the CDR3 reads TGTGCCAGCAGCTTAACACAGGGGGCCGGGGCTTTGTATTTT.